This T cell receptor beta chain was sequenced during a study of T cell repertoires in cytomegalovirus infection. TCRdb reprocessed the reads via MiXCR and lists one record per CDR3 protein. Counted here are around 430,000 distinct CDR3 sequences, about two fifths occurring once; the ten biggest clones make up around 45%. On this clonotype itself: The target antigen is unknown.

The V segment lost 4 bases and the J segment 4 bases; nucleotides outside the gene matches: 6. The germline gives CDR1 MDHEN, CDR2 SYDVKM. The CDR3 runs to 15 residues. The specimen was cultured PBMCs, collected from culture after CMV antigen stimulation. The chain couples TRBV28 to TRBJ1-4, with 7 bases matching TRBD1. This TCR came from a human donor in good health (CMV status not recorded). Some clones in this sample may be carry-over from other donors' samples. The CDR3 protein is CASSSPGQVNEKLFF. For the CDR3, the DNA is TGTGCCAGCAGTTCCCCCGGACAGGTTAATGAAAAACTGTTTTTT.